Presented here are 24 T cell receptor beta chains from one specimen sequenced in a study of OX40 agonist ivuxolimab in advanced cancers. Sequencing was performed with immunoSEQ multiplex PCR; in TCRdb, only in-frame clones are kept and a portion is missing. Of about 36,000 clones listed, over 65% were seen once; the top ten hold 21%. The sample in question was CD4+ or CD8+ T cells sorted from blood, obtained in a trial of the OX40 agonist ivuxolimab. All receptors come from an adult with an advanced solid tumor such as melanoma, head and neck, liver or kidney cancer.

V gene TRBV11-2 combines with J gene TRBJ2-4; 10 bases match TRBD2. CDR3 length: 16 residues. The V segment lost 5 bases and the J segment 2 bases; nucleotides outside the gene matches: 6. Looked up from germline, CDR1 is SGHAT and CDR2 is FQNNGV. CDR3 region: CASSLLAGLTKNIQYF. DNA of the CDR3: TGTGCCAGCAGCCTACTAGCGGGATTAACCAAAAACATTCAGTACTTC.

The chain employs TRBV27 and TRBJ2-7, with D hard to call. CDR3 length: 14 amino acids. Germline assignment: CDR1 MNHEY and CDR2 SMNVEV (reference sequence). V lost 2 bases and J 5 bases, leaving 13 bases between the germline ends. The CDR3, as DNA: TGTGCCAGCAGTTTAGGCAGGTTCTACGACGAGCAGTACTTC. Its translation is CASSLGRFYDEQYF.

The rearrangement links TRBV6-5 to TRBJ1-1; 9 nucleotides match TRBD1. V shed 0 bases and J 5 bases; nucleotides not matched to a gene: 1. This CDR3 is 14 amino acids long. CDR1 and CDR2 from the germline V gene are MNHEY and SVGAGI. The CDR3 sequence is CASSYSQGATEAFF. The DNA of the CDR3 is TGTGCCAGCAGTTACTCACAGGGGGCGACTGAAGCTTTCTTT.

This chain uses TRBV27 with TRBJ1-5, with D perhaps TRBD1 (6 bases). The CDR3 runs 14 residues. CDR1 and CDR2 (germline): MNHEY, SMNVEV (reference sequence). Trimming removed 6 bases at V and 0 bases at J, with 9 bases between. CDR3 amino acids: CASRTGDSNQPQHF. CDR3 DNA sequence: TGTGCCAGCAGGACAGGCGATAGCAATCAGCCCCAGCATTTT.

J is TRBJ2-7 and V is TRBV5-4; possible D gene TRBD1, 6 bases. V was clipped by 1 base and J by 3 bases, with 11 bases between them. The CDR3 totals 14 residues. Germline V gives CDR1 SGHNT, CDR2 YYREEE (reference sequence). The CDR3 DNA sequence: TGTGCCAGCAGCTTGATGGGGGCGGTCTACGAGCAGTACTTC. Protein product: CASSLMGAVYEQYF. The variable domain in full, completed from reference TRBV5-4 and TRBJ2-7, reads ETGVTQSPTHLIKTRGQQVTLRCSSQSGHNTVSWYQQALGQGPQFIFQYYREEENGRGNFPPRFSGLQFPNYSSELNVNALELDDSALYLCASSLMGAVYEQYFGPGTRLTVT.

This clone showed up just once. V is TRBV27 and J is TRBJ1-6; D is undetermined. The germline V gene has CDR1 MNHEY and CDR2 SMNVEV (reference sequence). Trimming cost V 5 bases and J 9 bases, with 14 bases left between them. The CDR3 covers 14 residues. CDR3 in amino acids: CASSPILLFSPLHF. Here the CDR3 DNA reads TGTGCCAGCAGTCCAATCCTCCTGTTTTCACCCCTCCACTTT.

Details on this clone: Other nucleotide sequences from this sample produce the same CDR3. DNA for the CDR3: TGTGCCAGCAGCCAAGATCGTACTAGCGGGAGTTACAATGAGCAGTTCTTC. Encoded protein: CASSQDRTSGSYNEQFF. V is TRBV4-2 and J is TRBJ2-1; 11 nucleotides align to TRBD2. CDR3 length equals 17 residues. J lost 4 bases, V lost 0 bases, and 5 bases had no gene match. Germline lookup yields CDR1 LGHNA and CDR2 YNFKEQ.

The genes are TRBV10-3 and TRBJ2-3, with 8 nucleotides matching TRBD1. The V segment lost 3 bases and the J segment 4 bases; nucleotides outside the gene matches: 6. Germline CDR1 is ENHRY and CDR2 is SYGVKD. The CDR3 runs to 15 residues. The CDR3 coding sequence is TGTGCCATCAGTGACCGACAGGGGATCCCAGATACGCAGTATTTT. Amino acids: CAISDRQGIPDTQYF.

This clone was seen more than once but under ten times. The chain combines TRBV28 with TRBJ1-1; possibly TRBD1 for D (6 bases). This CDR3 has 14 residues. Germline lookup yields CDR1 MDHEN and CDR2 SYDVKM. V shed 3 bases and J shed 4 bases, with 12 bases lying between them. CDR3 region: CASSLRARGTEAFF. The DNA for the CDR3 is TGTGCCAGCAGTTTGCGGGCCAGGGGCACTGAAGCTTTCTTT.

This clone was detected many times. V gene TRBV14 combines with J gene TRBJ2-7; 10 bases match TRBD2. Germline assignment: CDR1 SGHDN and CDR2 FVKESK. V gave up 0 bases and J gave up 4 bases; unmatched junction bases: 12. This CDR3 is 18 amino acids long. The chain's CDR3 is CASSQEGMASGGQYEQYF. The CDR3 coding sequence is TGTGCCAGCAGCCAAGAGGGTATGGCTAGCGGGGGCCAGTACGAGCAGTACTTC.

The genes are TRBV29-1 and TRBJ1-2; D is undetermined. The CDR3 length is 14 residues. Germline V gives CDR1 SQVTM, CDR2 ANQGSEA. The V end lost 0 bases, the J end lost 2 bases, and 10 bases lay between the germline ends. The CDR3 DNA reads TGCAGCGTTGAAGATCCCGACGGCAACTATGGCTACACCTTC. Translation gives CSVEDPDGNYGYTF.

The rearrangement uses TRBV5-6 and TRBJ1-1, with a tentative D call TRBD1 (5 bases). CDR1 is SGHDT, CDR2 YYEEEE, per germline. The CDR3 sequence is 14 residues long. The ends were cut back, 4 bases at V and 7 bases at J, with 17 bases in the middle. The CDR3 DNA follows: TGTGCCAGCAGCCTTTCCTACAGGAGCCTTGAAGCTTTCTTT. Translating it yields CASSLSYRSLEAFF.

This clone was found once. This chain links TRBV4-2 with TRBJ1-2, with D possibly being TRBD1 (5 bases). Germline V gives CDR1 LGHNA, CDR2 YNFKEQ. Trimming removed 1 base from V and 7 bases from J, with 10 bases in between. CDR3 size: 13 residues. The CDR3 here is CASSQALGGGYTF. The CDR3 DNA reads TGTGCCAGCAGCCAAGCGTTGGGGGGTGGCTACACCTTC.

A remark on this clone: The sample has other DNA sequences that encode this CDR3 too. This sequence joins TRBV7-9 and TRBJ1-1; D unclear. With 2 bases removed from V and 2 bases from J, the gap between germline ends came to 6 bases. Germline assignment: CDR1 SEHNR and CDR2 FQNEAQ (reference sequence). This CDR3 is built from 13 residues. CDR3 nucleotide sequence: TGTGCCAGCAGCTTATCAGGTAACACTGAAGCTTTCTTT. Amino acids: CASSLSGNTEAFF.

The chain joins TRBV6-1 to TRBJ2-1, with 12 bases lining up with TRBD1. The CDR3 extends over 16 amino acids. CDR1 and CDR2 (germline): MNHNS, SASEGT. V dropped 2 bases and J dropped 9; count of bases not matched to a gene: 8. CDR3 coding DNA: TGTGCCAGCAGTGAAACGAGGGACAGGGGGCTGCCTGAGCAGTTCTTC. Protein: CASSETRDRGLPEQFF.

This clone was seen a single time. The J gene is TRBJ2-3, the V gene TRBV2; 8 bases agree with TRBD2. V was pared by 6 bases and J by 7 bases, with 12 bases of the junction left unmatched. Per the germline V gene, CDR1 is SNHLY and CDR2 is FYNNEI. This CDR3 is built from 15 residues. Written as DNA, the CDR3 is TGTGCCAGCAGGGAACCGGGACTAGTGTTAAATACGCAGTATTTT. Translation: CASREPGLVLNTQYF.

The CDR3 region has the DNA TGTGCCAGCAGTTCGGACAGGGGAAGCTACGAGCAGTACTTC. This sequence encodes CASSSDRGSYEQYF. The chain carries TRBV6-6 and TRBJ2-7; 9 bases map to TRBD1. The V and J ends lost 4 bases and 3 bases, in that order; junction bases with no gene match: 4. Germline V gene lookup returns CDR1 MNHNY and CDR2 SVGAGI (reference sequence). This CDR3 spans 14 amino acids.

This clone was seen once. The chain links TRBV5-4 to TRBJ2-7, with D possibly being TRBD1 (6 bases). The germline CDR1 and CDR2 sequences are SGHNT and YYREEE (reference sequence). V dropped 5 bases and J dropped 2 bases, with 11 bases sitting between them. This CDR3 spans 13 amino acids. This chain's CDR3 is CASSWGQAYEQYF. The CDR3 DNA is TGTGCCAGCAGTTGGGGGCAAGCCTACGAGCAGTACTTC.

This chain connects TRBV30 to TRBJ2-1; no clear D. This CDR3 spans 13 amino acids. Germline lookup yields CDR1 GTSNPN and CDR2 SVGIG (reference sequence). V lost 1 base and J lost 4, with 8 bases in between. CDR3 region: CAWSETVYNEQFF. The CDR3 nucleotides are TGTGCCTGGAGTGAAACGGTGTACAATGAGCAGTTCTTC.

V gene TRBV9 combines with J gene TRBJ2-6; the D is unclear. The germline V and J ends were trimmed by 3 bases and 2 bases, with 9 bases remaining between them. CDR3 length equals 15 residues. Germline V gives CDR1 SGDLS, CDR2 YYNGEE. The CDR3 DNA reads as TGTGCCAGCAGCGCCAGTGGGGCTGGGGCCAACGTCCTGACTTTC. Amino acid sequence: CASSASGAGANVLTF.

The CDR3, as DNA: TGTGCCAGCAGCTTGGGGGTCTCTGGGGCCAACGTCCTGACTTTC. Residues: CASSLGVSGANVLTF. The chain recombines TRBV7-9 with TRBJ2-6; D may match TRBD1 or TRBD2 (5 bases each). Trimming left V 3 bases short and J 0 bases short, with 6 bases between. This CDR3 has 15 residues. The germline CDR1 and CDR2 sequences are SEHNR and FQNEAQ (reference sequence).

This chain links TRBV27 with TRBJ1-1, with D possibly TRBD1 on 6 matching bases. The CDR3 is made up of 14 amino acids. Germline V gene data show CDR1 as MNHEY and CDR2 as SMNVEV (reference sequence). Trimming removed 7 bases at V and 1 base at J, with 13 bases between. In DNA form, the CDR3 reads TGTGCCAGCAAGGGGGGGGGATGGAACACTGAAGCTTTCTTT. Amino acid sequence: CASKGGGWNTEAFF.

The rearrangement links TRBV4-1 to TRBJ1-2; the match to TRBD1 covers 10 bases. The germline V gene encodes CDR1 MGHRA and CDR2 YSYEKL. The CDR3 extends over 14 amino acids. J gave up 7 bases and V 1 base, and 3 bases lay outside the gene matches. This CDR3 reads CASSQGQGAGGYTF. Here the CDR3 DNA reads TGCGCCAGCAGCCAAGGACAGGGGGCTGGTGGCTACACCTTC.

The V gene is TRBV7-8, the J gene TRBJ2-2, with D tentatively TRBD1 (6 bases). CDR1 SGHVS and CDR2 FQNEAQ come from the germline V gene. The CDR3 has 15 amino acids. The V and J ends lost 2 bases and 0 bases respectively, with 7 bases between them. The CDR3 nucleotides read TGTGCCAGCAGCTTAAGGACAGCGAACACCGGGGAGCTGTTTTTT. Its translation is CASSLRTANTGELFF. The whole variable domain, filled in from reference TRBV7-8 and TRBJ2-2, reads GAGVSQSPRYKVAKRGQDVALRCDPISGHVSLFWYQQALGQGPEFLTYFQNEAQLDKSGLPSDRFFAERPEGSVSTLKIQRTQQEDSAVYLCASSLRTANTGELFFGEGSRLTVL.